The entry below describes one TCR beta chain. Its antigen is still unknown. The input lacks base qualities; no much larger clone sits a single base away. Instrument on record: Illumina NovaSeq 6000. cDNA libraries for TCRalpha and TCRbeta were prepared by 5'RACE using constant-segment primers, with sample barcodes and unique molecular identifiers added. Trizol reagent was used to extract RNA from every sample. Amplification of the libraries took two PCR steps, and the second step added a second sample barcode plus Illumina TruSeq adapters. Libraries were sequenced on an Illumina NovaSeq with 2 x 150 bp paired-end reads. The authors' pipeline ran thus. Reads were demultiplexed and collapsed into UMI-guided consensus sequences with migec v1.2.7. Using mixcr v2.1.11, UMI consensuses were aligned to TRA and TRB V and J templates and then assembled into clonotypes. A clonotype was counted as expanded or contracted only when both edgeR and NoisET called the clonotype significant, with the noise models trained on biological replicates. For edgeR calls, the cutoffs were a false discovery rate-adjusted p below 0.01 and a log2 fold-change threshold of 1. As an exploratory analysis of dynamics, max-normalized trajectories of the 1000 most abundant clonotypes were examined with PCA combined with hierarchical clustering. Separately sequenced CD4+ and CD8+ repertoires were used to assign the CD4 or CD8 phenotype of responding clones. Clones were called with MiXCR by TCRdb after fastp trimmed the public reads at Q25, and only in-frame beta chains were retained. Each CDR3 protein appears once, grouped with its most common genes and DNA. TCRdb's processing, not the study's, gives the V and J calls here. For this sample there are fewer than 400,000 distinct CDR3 sequences; roughly 15% appear just once. The ten largest clones capture about 22% of the sample.

The CDR3 spans 13 residues, from the cysteine through the phenylalanine. Just the 39-base CDR3 DNA is kept, in frame starting at base 1. CDR1 and CDR2 (SEHNR, FQNEAQ) derive from the germline V gene (reference sequence). Trimming costs V 5 bases and J 4 bases, and their ends lie 11 bases apart. Ficoll-Paque density gradient centrifugation was the method used to isolate PBMCs. The entry originates in a study of T-cell memory formation after mild COVID-19 (dated by TCRdb to the early 2020s). With respect to the entire study: TCR sequence clusters from the two donors were largely donor specific. The cohort was made up of two young adult volunteers, one female and one male, who were previously healthy. In a couple of donors, T-cell clones that expanded and contracted after mild COVID-19 were followed by sequencing TCRalpha and TCRbeta repertoires longitudinally.

Points the paper makes about the study in general: Balanced CD4/CD8 phenotypes were observed for clones contracting from day 15 to 85, whereas a bias towards CD4+ was observed for a second wave of clones expanding from day 15 to 37. Contracting CD4+ clones were located mainly in the CM and EM memory subsets, whereas CD8+ clones were found to be enriched in EMRA. Only two mild cases were covered by the study, and larger cohorts that include severe cases with pre-infection samples were considered necessary. Whether the second-wave clones peaking on day 37 were SARS-CoV-2 specific was not confirmed. Some responding clones were detected in pre-infection memory, suggesting pre-existing cross-reactive memory T cells joined the SARS-CoV-2 response.

The chain uses TRBV7-9 and TRBJ1-1; possibly the D gene is TRBD1, per 6 matching bases. This receptor was taken from a man younger than 30 who had mild COVID-19 (a few samples of this study predate the infection). The sample titles of this study are shuffled in the database, so cell type and time point are left out; the donor was told from shared clones. The sample taken for sequencing was PBMCs or a T cell subset sorted from them (not recorded which). The CDR3 has the sequence CASSRGGPTEAFF. The bases read TGTGCCAGCAGCCGAGGGGGTCCCACTGAAGCTTTCTTT.